These 8 T cell receptor beta chains were sequenced from one sample in a study of response to subunit inactivated influenza vaccine. TCRdb independently ran MiXCR on the RT-PCR reads; one entry per CDR3 protein. The table includes approximately 530,000 distinct CDR3 sequences, 13% detected once. This specimen was PBMCs from blood, taken roughly 45 days after vaccination. The origin of the receptors is a man aged 50 to 60 who received an inactivated influenza vaccine.

This clonotype was seen ten or more times. This chain links TRBV4-3 with TRBJ2-1; D gene unclear. Deletions cut 0 bases from V and 9 bases from J, with 12 bases between. CDR1 is LGHNA, CDR2 YSLEER, per germline. The CDR3 length is 14 residues. The CDR3 nucleotides read TGCGCCAGCAGCCAAGAGGTTAGTTTTAGTGAGCAGTTCTTC. Translated: CASSQEVSFSEQFF.

V is TRBV7-2 and J is TRBJ2-7, with D maybe TRBD2 (6 bases). Germline CDR1 SGHTA, CDR2 FQGNSA. The CDR3 is 12 residues long. Trimming took off 4 bases at V and 6 bases at J, with 10 bases between the two ends. The CDR3, as DNA: TGTGCCAGCAGCTCGCTAGCGACCGAGCAGTACTTC. This sequence encodes CASSSLATEQYF.

CDR3 bases: TGCGGGGCGGTGGGCACAGATACGCAGTATTTT. Protein product: CGAVGTDTQYF. The genes are TRBV20-1 and TRBJ2-3; D may be TRBD1 (5 bases). In germline, CDR1 is DFQATT, CDR2 SNEGSKA (reference sequence). The CDR3 covers 11 residues.

This rearrangement joins TRBV7-2 to TRBJ2-3; 8 nucleotides align to TRBD1. The V gene end was trimmed by 2 bases and the J gene end by 0 bases; junction bases not matched to a gene: 4. The germline V gene has CDR1 SGHTA and CDR2 FQGNSA. The CDR3 runs to 16 residues. CDR3 sequence reads: CASSLLTGVSTDTQYF. In DNA form, the CDR3 reads TGTGCCAGCAGCTTATTGACAGGGGTGAGCACAGATACGCAGTATTTT.

In this sample, this clonotype turned up a few times. The rearrangement links TRBV9 to TRBJ2-3; 10 bases are shared with TRBD2. Germline lookup yields CDR1 SGDLS and CDR2 YYNGEE. The CDR3 contains 17 residues. Losses at the gene ends were 4 bases for V and 5 bases for J; bases not matched to a gene: 13. The CDR3 reads CASSTRAGGEVGDTQYF. The DNA for the CDR3 is TGTGCCAGCAGCACCAGAGCGGGAGGGGAGGTTGGAGATACGCAGTATTTT.

A few counts support this clonotype. The CDR3 region is CASRPNGQTTYEQYF. The CDR3 bases are TGTGCCAGCAGGCCCAACGGACAGACCACCTACGAGCAGTACTTC. The chain is built from TRBV6-1 and TRBJ2-7, with D tentatively TRBD1 (6 bases). V lost 6 bases and J lost 2, with 17 bases in between. CDR1 is MNHNS, CDR2 SASEGT, per germline. The CDR3 is 15 amino acids.

This clonotype was detected only a few times. The germline gene is not matched at one end of the junction; a read error may be the cause. V and J are TRBV7-7 and TRBJ2-5, with D unresolved. CDR1 SSHAT and CDR2 FNYEAQ come from the germline V gene (reference sequence). The CDR3 contains 13 residues. The CDR3 is CASSRDSFATQYF. The CDR3 nucleotides read TGTGCTAGCAGCCGAGACTCGTTTGCGACCCAGTACTTC.

This clonotype was picked up a small number of times. The chain employs TRBV10-3 and TRBJ1-5; the D gene is possibly TRBD1 (6 bases). The V gene lost 8 bases and the J gene lost 0 bases, with 17 bases spanning the gap. The germline gives CDR1 ENHRY, CDR2 SYGVKD. The CDR3 is 16 amino acids. CDR3: CAIASGQPYSNQPQHF. The CDR3, as DNA: TGTGCCATCGCCTCTGGACAGCCGTATAGCAATCAGCCCCAGCATTTT.